The rows below give T cell receptor beta chains drawn from one sample of a study of blood T cell repertoires in COVID-19. Sequencing used immunoSEQ multiplex PCR; TCRdb keeps in-frame clones, though not all of them. The repertoire consists of roughly 320,000 clones, with more than 85% occurring once and the leading ten covering 1% to 1.5%. Sequencing was performed on peripheral blood. The receptors here all came from a man between 65 and 85 years old with acute or convalescent COVID-19. CDR3s include the opening cysteine and the closing phenylalanine or tryptophan. Each record gives: J gene, V gene, clone size, CDR3 protein. Clone size, where shown, is once, few, many, or a class for clones that have expanded.

>TRBJ1-3|TRBV4-3|.
CASSQDSGMAGNTIYF
>TRBJ2-2|TRBV11-3|.
CASSVTNGAGELFF
>TRBJ2-3|TRBV9|.
CASSLVGAYDTQYF
>TRBJ2-7|TRBV5-6|.
CASSLVPQEGLAGLIEQYF
>TRBJ1-5|TRBV21-1|.
CASETDSNQPQHF
>TRBJ1-3|TRBV28|.
CASSSDRVLSGNTIYF
>TRBJ2-7|TRBV9|few
CASSEGQGSPYEQYF
>TRBJ2-7|TRBV19|.
CASSGNRDRDSEQYF
>TRBJ1-5|TRBV18|.
CASSPSTGIANQPQHF
>TRBJ2-1|TRBV4-3|.
CASSQEVLEGASEQFF
>TRBJ2-7|TRBV3-1/TRBV3-2|.
CASSHRDSTYEQYF
>TRBJ1-6|TRBV5-4|.
CASSFPGENSPLHF
>TRBJ2-7|TRBV6-5|.
CASSLGQGSHEQYF
>TRBJ1-1|TRBV27|.
CASSLSKGVAFF
>TRBJ2-3|TRBV6-2/TRBV6-3|.
CASSLDTSTDTQYF
>TRBJ1-1|TRBV4-2|once
CASSLESLMNTEAFF
>TRBJ2-7|TRBV19|.
CASSIGRGYEQYF
>TRBJ2-7|TRBV4-1|.
CASSHDRSSYEQYF
>TRBJ1-6|TRBV3-1/TRBV3-2|few
CASSQVGGTNSPLHF
>TRBJ2-7|TRBV4-3|.
CASSQILAGKQYF
>TRBJ2-3|TRBV25-1|.
CASSAWDRDTQYF
>TRBJ1-1|TRBV4-3|.
CASSQDLPGGAGTEAFF
>TRBJ2-2|TRBV18|.
CASSADRGPGELFF
>TRBJ2-7|TRBV29-1|.
CSVLSGTDLREQYF
>TRBJ1-6|TRBV4-3|.
CASSQERNRGYSPLHF
>TRBJ2-3|TRBV9|.
CASSALAGAGTDTQYF
>TRBJ1-2|TRBV19|.
CATATGGGYGYTF
>TRBJ2-1|TRBV11-2|.
CASSLAPNNEQFF
>TRBJ2-7|TRBV28|.
CASRPSGTGVYEQYF
>TRBJ1-1|TRBV4-3|few
CASSQDDSQGFNTEAFF
>TRBJ1-4|TRBV28|few
CASTPLRGKLFF
>TRBJ2-5|TRBV4-3|.
CASSRTGQGDKETQYF
>TRBJ2-5|TRBV9|.
CASGQGNQETQYF
>TRBJ2-3|TRBV7-9|once
CASSLRQGADTQYF